The entry that follows covers one T cell receptor (beta chain) sequence. Antigen: not known. These data are taken from a study of blood T cells in healthy people across ages. The study, taken as a whole, reports: Per million T cells, TCR beta diversity dropped about linearly as age rose. Comparison with aged donors showed that long-lived donors had more naive CD4+ cells and higher diversity.

For the second PCR, which ran for about 7 to 11 cycles, a sample-barcoded 5' primer and a J-beta primer mix were used. All cDNA molecules were each tagged by a template-switch adaptor with 12 random nucleotides. TCRdb used MiXCR to reprocess the 5' RACE reads, holding one entry per CDR3 protein. The sample lists 1,100,000 or so distinct CDR3 sequences; more than 35% were seen once. The CDR3 spans 12 residues. Germline CDR1 reads DFQATT; CDR2 reads SNEGSKA (reference sequence). The V end lost 5 bases, the J end lost 12 bases, and 17 bases lay between the germline ends. Every donor gave approximately 10 milliliters of peripheral blood.

This rearrangement joins TRBV20-1 to TRBJ2-1, with TRBD2 as a possible D gene (6 bases). The sequenced material came from blood. The TCR was taken from a woman aged 60-70 years in good health. This CDR3 is CSAGSSDDAQFF. Written as DNA, the CDR3 is TGCAGTGCTGGGTCTAGCGATGATGCGCAGTTCTTC.